Described below is a single T cell receptor (beta chain) sequence and its context. Unmatched junction bases numbered 4, after V lost 5 bases and J lost 2 bases. The germline gives CDR1 SNHLY, CDR2 FYNNEI. This CDR3 is 15 amino acids long. Sequenced by immunoSEQ multiplex PCR; TCRdb stores in-frame clones only, minus some. The sample holds 150,000 to 200,000 clones; approximately 90% are singletons and the top ten take about 22%. The sample originates from a study of blood T cell repertoires in COVID-19. This TCR was sampled from a woman in her 40s in a cohort exposed to, infected with or recovered from COVID-19 (not recorded which). Sequenced input: PBMCs or T cells enriched from blood (not recorded which). The gene calls are TRBV2 and TRBJ1-3; TRBD1 matches at 9 bases. The CDR3 spells CASSRTGEAGNTIYF. CDR3 DNA sequence: TGTGCCAGCAGTCGGACAGGGGAGGCTGGAAACACCATATATTTT.